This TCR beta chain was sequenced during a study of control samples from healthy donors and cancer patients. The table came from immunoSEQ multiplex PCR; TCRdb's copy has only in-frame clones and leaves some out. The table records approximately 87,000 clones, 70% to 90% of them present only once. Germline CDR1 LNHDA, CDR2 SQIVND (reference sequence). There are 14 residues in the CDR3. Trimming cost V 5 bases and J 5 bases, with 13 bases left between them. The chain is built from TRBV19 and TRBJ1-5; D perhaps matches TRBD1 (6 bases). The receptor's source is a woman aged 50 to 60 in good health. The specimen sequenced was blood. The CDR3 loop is CASSETGDDQPQHF. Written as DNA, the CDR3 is TGTGCCAGTAGTGAGACAGGCGACGATCAGCCCCAGCATTTT.